One and the same sample provided the 7 T cell receptor beta chains below, sequenced in a study of identical twins. Each CDR3 protein is one row after TCRdb ran MiXCR on the 5' RACE reads. The sample shows about 900,000 distinct CDR3 sequences, over 9% of them seen only once. This same sample was also taken into another study, of yellow fever vaccine responses in identical twins.

Sequenced: PBMCs. The receptors shown here come from a woman aged 18-30 years in good health.

DNA of the CDR3: TGCGCCAGCAGCCAAGGCAATCCGGGTCCCTACGAGCAGTACTTC. It codes for CASSQGNPGPYEQYF. The rearrangement uses TRBV4-1 and TRBJ2-7; no clear D. V was pared by 1 base and J by 2 bases, with 12 bases between. Germline V CDR1 and CDR2: MGHRA, YSYEKL. The CDR3 runs 15 residues.

There are a few counts of this clonotype. The chain is built from TRBV20-1 and TRBJ2-5; D is tentatively TRBD1 or TRBD2 (6 bases each). This CDR3 is built from 18 residues. V lost 5 bases and J 2 bases, leaving 27 bases between the germline ends. Per germline, CDR1 DFQATT and CDR2 SNEGSKA (reference sequence). This CDR3 reads CSAAGEALKQGTQETQYF. In DNA, the CDR3 is TGCAGTGCTGCCGGGGAGGCGCTAAAACAGGGTACACAAGAGACCCAGTACTTC.

CDR3 sequence reads: CASLDRGNTQYF. CDR3 sequence (DNA): TGTGCCAGTCTCGACAGGGGAAATACGCAGTATTTT. The chain combines TRBV19 with TRBJ2-3; 8 positions agree with TRBD1. This CDR3 spans 12 amino acids. Per the germline V gene, CDR1 is LNHDA and CDR2 is SQIVND (reference sequence). Trimming took 8 bases from V and 7 from J; bases not matched to a gene: 5.

J is TRBJ2-1 and V is TRBV11-1; 10 positions match TRBD1. The germline V gene has CDR1 SGHAT and CDR2 FQDESV (reference sequence). The junction had 13 bases not matched to a gene; V was cut back by 8 bases and J by 6 bases. CDR3 size: 16 residues. CDR3 in amino acids: CASRSLDRGPFNEQFF. The CDR3 DNA reads TGTGCCAGCCGTTCCCTCGACAGGGGGCCCTTCAATGAGCAGTTCTTC.

This chain uses TRBV7-6 with TRBJ2-3; the match to TRBD1 covers 8 bases. V dropped 6 bases and J dropped 3; count of bases not matched to a gene: 17. The CDR3 is 18 residues long. Looked up from germline, CDR1 is SGHVS and CDR2 is FNYEAQ. The DNA of the CDR3 is TGTGCCAGCAGTCTACCCAGGTCCGGCAGGGGGCAAACAGATACGCAGTATTTT. This encodes CASSLPRSGRGQTDTQYF.

CDR3 loop: CATSEWAGGRPGELFF. The DNA for the CDR3 is TGTGCCACCAGTGAATGGGCGGGGGGGCGGCCCGGGGAGCTGTTTTTT. The chain couples TRBV24-1 to TRBJ2-2; 9 positions agree with TRBD2. The CDR3 has 16 amino acids. Losses at the gene ends were 4 bases for V and 6 bases for J; bases not matched to a gene: 8. Germline lookup yields CDR1 KGHDR and CDR2 SFDVKD.

This clonotype occurred a few times. This chain joins TRBV5-1 and TRBJ2-1; 11 nucleotides line up with TRBD2. Per germline, CDR1 SGHRS and CDR2 YFSETQ. The V and J ends lost 7 bases and 1 base, in that order; junction bases with no gene match: 7. This CDR3 spans 16 amino acids. CDR3 coding DNA: TGCGCCAGCCGGACTAGCGGGCCAGTTTCCTACAATGAGCAGTTCTTC. Its translation is CASRTSGPVSYNEQFF. The full variable domain, completed using reference TRBV5-1 and TRBJ2-1, is KAGVTQTPRYLIKTRGQQVTLSCSPISGHRSVSWYQQTPGQGLQFLFEYFSETQRNKGNFPGRFSGRQFSNSRSEMNVSTLELGDSALYLCASRTSGPVSYNEQFFGPGTRLTVL.